This TCR beta chain was sequenced for a study of cytomegalovirus exposure and HLA in healthy donors. Points on this clone: What it binds is unknown.

Study results and limitations: Rarity held for most TCR sequences, but there were some public TCRs that occurred in many donors. Exclusion applied to some V segments, including TRBV6-2 and TRBV6-3, as they were indistinguishable. Later analysis suggested links between common viral pathogens and several top significant clusters. In a later analysis, a missense DCLRE1C variant was linked to TCR beta V- and J-gene trimming.

PCR involved 60 Vbeta and 13 Jbeta primers. The data were produced by immunoSEQ multiplex PCR, yet TCRdb's version contains in-frame clones alone and is incomplete. The sample has 120,000 to 150,000 clones; 60% to 85% are singletons. V lost 2 bases, J lost 4 bases, and 10 bases stayed unmatched. This CDR3 comprises 16 residues. The germline V gene encodes CDR1 LNHDA and CDR2 SQIVND (reference sequence). The sequencing input was PBMCs. The source of this sequence is a woman in her thirties or forties in good health and CMV-seropositive. The chain uses TRBV19 and TRBJ1-2, with 7 positions matching TRBD1. CDR3 protein: CASSIPGGTLSYGYTF. The CDR3, as DNA: TGTGCCAGTAGTATACCAGGGGGAACACTGAGCTATGGCTACACCTTC.